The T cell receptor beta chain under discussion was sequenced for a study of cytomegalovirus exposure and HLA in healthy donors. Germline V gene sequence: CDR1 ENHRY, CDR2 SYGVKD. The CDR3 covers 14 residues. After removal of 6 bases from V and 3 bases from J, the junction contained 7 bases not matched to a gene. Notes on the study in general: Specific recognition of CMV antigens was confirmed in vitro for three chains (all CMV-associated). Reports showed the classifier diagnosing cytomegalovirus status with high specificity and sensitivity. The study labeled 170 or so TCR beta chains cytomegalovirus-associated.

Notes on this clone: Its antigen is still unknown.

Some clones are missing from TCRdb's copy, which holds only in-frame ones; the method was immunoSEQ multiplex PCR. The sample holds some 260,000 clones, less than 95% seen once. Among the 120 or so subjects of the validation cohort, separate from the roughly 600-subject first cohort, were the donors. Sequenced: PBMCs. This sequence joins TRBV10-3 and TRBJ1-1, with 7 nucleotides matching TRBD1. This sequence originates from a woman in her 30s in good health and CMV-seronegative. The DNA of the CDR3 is TGTGCCATCAGACTAGGGGGCGCCGACACTGAAGCTTTCTTT. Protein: CAIRLGGADTEAFF.